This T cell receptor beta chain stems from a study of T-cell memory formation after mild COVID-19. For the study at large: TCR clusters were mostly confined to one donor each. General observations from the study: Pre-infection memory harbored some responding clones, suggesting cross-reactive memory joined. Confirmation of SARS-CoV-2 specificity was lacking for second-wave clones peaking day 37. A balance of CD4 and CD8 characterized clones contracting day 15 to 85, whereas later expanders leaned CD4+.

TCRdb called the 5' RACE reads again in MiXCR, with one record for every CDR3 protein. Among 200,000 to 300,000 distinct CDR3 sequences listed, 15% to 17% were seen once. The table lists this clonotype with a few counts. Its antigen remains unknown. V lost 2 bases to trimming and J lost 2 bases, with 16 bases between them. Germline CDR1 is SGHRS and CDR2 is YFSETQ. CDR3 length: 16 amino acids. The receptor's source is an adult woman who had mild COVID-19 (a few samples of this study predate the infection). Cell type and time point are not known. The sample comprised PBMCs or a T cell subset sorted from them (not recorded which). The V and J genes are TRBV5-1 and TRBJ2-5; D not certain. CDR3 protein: CASSFAQVGIQETQYF. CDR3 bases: TGCGCCAGCAGCTTCGCTCAAGTGGGGATACAAGAGACCCAGTACTTC.